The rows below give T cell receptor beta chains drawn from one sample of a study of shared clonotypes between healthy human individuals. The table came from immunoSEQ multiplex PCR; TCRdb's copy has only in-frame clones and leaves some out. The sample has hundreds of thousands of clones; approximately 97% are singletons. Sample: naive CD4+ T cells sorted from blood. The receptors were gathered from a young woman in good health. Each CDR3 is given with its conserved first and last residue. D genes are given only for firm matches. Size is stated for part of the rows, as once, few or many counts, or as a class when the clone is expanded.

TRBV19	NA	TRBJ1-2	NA	TGTGCCAGTAGTATACTGGCGGACCCCTTCTATGGCTACACCTTC	CASSILADPFYGYTF
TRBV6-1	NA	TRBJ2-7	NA	TGTGCCAGCAGTGAAGCGCCCGGACAGATCCGATACGAGCAGTACTTC	CASSEAPGQIRYEQYF
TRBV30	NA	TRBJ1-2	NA	TGTGCCTGGAGTGTCACAGGGTATGGCTACACCTTC	CAWSVTGYGYTF
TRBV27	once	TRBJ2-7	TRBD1	TGTGCCAGCAGTAGGACAGGGGGACAATACGAGCAGTACTTC	CASSRTGGQYEQYF
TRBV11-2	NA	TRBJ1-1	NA	TGTGCCAGCAGCTGGACAGCCACGACTGAAGCTTTCTTT	CASSWTATTEAFF
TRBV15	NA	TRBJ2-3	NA	TGTGCCACCAGCAGAGATCGGCAGCGGGCAGATACGCAGTATTTT	CATSRDRQRADTQYF
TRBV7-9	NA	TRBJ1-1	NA	TGTGCCAGCAACATCAACCTAAATACTGAAGCTTTCTTT	CASNINLNTEAFF
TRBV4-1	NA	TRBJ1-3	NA	TGCGCCAGCAGCCAAGGAGGCACGGCAAACTCTGGAAACACCATATATTTT	CASSQGGTANSGNTIYF
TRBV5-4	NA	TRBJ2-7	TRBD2	TGTGCCAGCAGCCCTCGCGGGGGGCTCTCCTACGAGCAGTACTTC	CASSPRGGLSYEQYF
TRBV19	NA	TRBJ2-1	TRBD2	TGTGCCAGTAGTGACGAAACTAGCGGGAGGTACAATGAGCAGTTCTTC	CASSDETSGRYNEQFF
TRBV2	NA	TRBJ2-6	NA	TGTGCCAGCAAGTTCACTCGAGGCTCTGGGGCCAACGTCCTGACTTTC	CASKFTRGSGANVLTF
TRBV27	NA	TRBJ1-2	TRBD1	TGTGCCAGCAGTTTAGGGACAGGGGCAAATGGCTACACCTTC	CASSLGTGANGYTF
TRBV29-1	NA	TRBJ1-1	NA	TGCAGCTACTCTGGATATGGCTTGCGGAACACTGAAGCTTTCTTT	CSYSGYGLRNTEAFF
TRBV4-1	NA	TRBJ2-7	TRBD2	TGCGCCAGCAGCCGACAAAGACTAGCGGGAGGGAGCTCCTACGAGCAGTACTTC	CASSRQRLAGGSSYEQYF
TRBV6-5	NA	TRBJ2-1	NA	TGTGCCAGCAGTTACTCGATACCTGGCTACAATGAGCAGTTCTTC	CASSYSIPGYNEQFF
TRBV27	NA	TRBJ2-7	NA	TGTGCCAGCAGTTCCCGCGGACCCTCCTACGAGCAGTACTTC	CASSSRGPSYEQYF
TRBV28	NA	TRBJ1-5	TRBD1	TGTGCCAGCAGTCCTGGGACAGGGGGCCCCTATCAGCCCCAGCATTTT	CASSPGTGGPYQPQHF
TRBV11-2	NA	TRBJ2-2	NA	TGTGCCAGCAGCCCCCAGGAGACCGGGGAGCTGTTTTTT	CASSPQETGELFF